This T cell receptor beta chain came from a study of blood T cell repertoires in COVID-19 (dated by TCRdb to the early 2020s). Regarding the research as a whole: Samples from collaborators originated in the United States, Italy and Spain and spanned both the acute and convalescent phases of COVID-19. Samples came from the ongoing ImmuneRACE study (first 160 participants) plus 1,254 subjects from 6 global collaborators. A de-identified subject ID, COVID-19 status, age in years and sex were almost always included in the sample metadata. The repertoires were released in a freely available public database meant as a resource for research on the immune response to SARS-CoV-2. The dataset comprised deeply sampled blood TCRbeta repertoires from subjects exposed to, actively infected with, or recovered from COVID-19. The material from the prospective study consisted of cDNA or gDNA derived from T cells, B-cell-depleted T cells, or PBMCs. Where available, HLA class I and class II types were obtained from metadata supplied by the sample provider rather than from assay-based typing. Here is what the overall study found, with its caveats: The amount of clinical and demographic metadata varied by source and participant and was provided uncurated.

Regarding this clone: Its antigen has not been determined. No base quality values were provided; no much bigger clone lies one nucleotide off.

Participants in the prospective study were enrolled through a virtual design, were aged roughly 18 to 100 years, and lived in 24 United States geographic areas. In the prospective study, cohorts were assigned on the basis of participant-reported clinical history obtained from a screening survey and a study questionnaire. Exposed participants were defined as having been in contact with someone with a PCR-confirmed or clinician-diagnosed COVID-19 case within 2 weeks of study entry. Each participant in the prospective study had whole blood, serum and a nasopharyngeal or oropharyngeal swab collected by mobile phlebotomists. Over an approximately 2-month period, participants in the prospective study had the option of providing additional blood draws and questionnaires. Blood samples from the prospective study were shipped frozen or at room temperature prior to DNA extraction. The immunoSEQ Assay, a bias-controlled multiplex PCR, was used to amplify TCRbeta CDR3 regions from genomic DNA. In the original analysis: The number of nucleated cells in each sample was estimated from the amplification of reference gene primers within the assay. To quantify the absolute abundance of each unique TCRbeta CDR3 rearrangement, sequence reads were collapsed and filtered. For each sample, productive Simpson clonality was calculated as the square root of Simpson's diversity index across productive rearrangements. In its TCRdb copy, this immuneACCESS table keeps in-frame sequences only and misses some clones. Where compared with another copy, unresolved V genes explain less than half of these, and the others have no known cause. The DNA was the basis for D and trimming; V, J and clone size are from that table. This sample has 250,000 to 400,000 clones in its table, and 85% of those were observed once. Around 2% of the sample belongs to the ten largest clones.

At the junction V is shortened by 3 bases and J by 4 bases; bases outside the gene matches: 6. The CDR3 measures 15 amino acids from cysteine to phenylalanine. Left in the record is the CDR3 DNA by itself, 45 bases read in frame from the first base. CDR1 SGHNT and CDR2 YENEEA were looked up in the germline V gene. This clonotype was sampled from a woman under 40 who had been exposed to COVID-19. The rearranged segments are TRBV11-3 and TRBJ2-1; TRBD2 aligns with 7 central bases. Sequencing was done on a sample of PBMCs or T cells enriched from blood (not recorded which). The sequence in DNA is TGTGCCAGCAGCTTTGGCGGGAGCGGGTACAATGAGCAGTTCTTC. Its translation reads: CASSFGGSGYNEQFF.